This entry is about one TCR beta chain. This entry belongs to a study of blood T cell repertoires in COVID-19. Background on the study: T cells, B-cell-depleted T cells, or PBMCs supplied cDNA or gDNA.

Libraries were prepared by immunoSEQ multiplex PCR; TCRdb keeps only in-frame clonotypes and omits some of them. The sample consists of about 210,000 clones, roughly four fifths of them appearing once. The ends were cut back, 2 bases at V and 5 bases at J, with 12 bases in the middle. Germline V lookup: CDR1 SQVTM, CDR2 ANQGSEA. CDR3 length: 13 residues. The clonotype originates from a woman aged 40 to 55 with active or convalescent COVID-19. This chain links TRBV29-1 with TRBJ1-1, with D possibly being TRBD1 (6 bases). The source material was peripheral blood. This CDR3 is CSVERGRETEAFF. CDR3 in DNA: TGCAGCGTTGAAAGGGGGAGGGAGACTGAAGCTTTCTTT.